This note documents a single T cell receptor (beta chain) sequence. Its antigen is as yet unknown. This CDR3 has 15 amino acids. CDR1 and CDR2 (germline): MNHEY, SMNVEV (reference sequence). Trimming at V came to 7 bases and at J to 5 bases, leaving 12 bases not matched to a gene. Naive CD8 cells comprised CD45RO-negative, CCR7-positively selected cells, excluding terminally differentiated effector memory CD45RA+ cells. This sample was included in a study of shared clonotypes between healthy human individuals. Findings and limits, study-wide: Naive subsets typically showed greater estimated richness than memory subsets. Among donors, sharing of clonotypes was expected to be affected by sequencing depth. Donors were few, which limited the genetic and exposure-history diversity represented.

Using immunoSEQ multiplex PCR, the repertoire was profiled, and TCRdb retains in-frame clones only, with some absent. The table has approximately 840,000 clones, 90% to 98% seen once; the top ten hold less than 0.25%. The sample consisted of naive CD8+ T cells sorted from blood. The chain uses TRBV27 and TRBJ2-5; 8 nucleotides agree with TRBD2. This receptor was identified in a man under 40 in good health. The CDR3 here is CASNRAGGPQETQYF. In DNA form, the CDR3 reads TGTGCCAGCAATAGGGCGGGAGGACCCCAGGAGACCCAGTACTTC.